This TCR beta chain came from a study of T-cell reconstitution after alpha-beta-depleted transplantation in children. Regarding the study as a whole: Approximately two months post-transplant, alpha-beta T cells reportedly originated from several hundred expanded graft clones. Once a year had passed after transplant, T-cell counts and diversity came mostly from newly produced T cells. Surviving thymic progenitors and recipient T cells were the source of high TCRbeta diversity at day 60 in some patients.

Library preparation (for TCRbeta) was performed with unique molecular identifiers. From the PCR reads, TCRdb called clonotypes with MiXCR, one entry per CDR3 protein. The table has 70,000 to 95,000 distinct CDR3 sequences, roughly a sixth seen once; the top ten hold about 20%. CDR3 length equals 12 residues. The germline CDR1 and CDR2 sequences are DFQATT and SNEGSKA (reference sequence). This clonotype was seen at least ten times. The antigen remains unidentified. Sequence at one end of the junction differs from germline and may be a read error. The sample in question was PBMCs, mostly from graft donor cells, obtained 180 days after TCRalphabeta/CD19-depleted stem cell transplant. This receptor was identified in a male patient aged 2 to 10 who had a stem cell transplant for acute lymphoblastic leukemia, so the T cells may come from the graft donor. The rearrangement joins TRBV20-1 to TRBJ2-3; 10 nucleotides align to TRBD2. The CDR3 DNA follows: TGCAGTACTAGCGGGGCCACAGATACGCAGTATTTT. As protein: CSTSGATDTQYF.